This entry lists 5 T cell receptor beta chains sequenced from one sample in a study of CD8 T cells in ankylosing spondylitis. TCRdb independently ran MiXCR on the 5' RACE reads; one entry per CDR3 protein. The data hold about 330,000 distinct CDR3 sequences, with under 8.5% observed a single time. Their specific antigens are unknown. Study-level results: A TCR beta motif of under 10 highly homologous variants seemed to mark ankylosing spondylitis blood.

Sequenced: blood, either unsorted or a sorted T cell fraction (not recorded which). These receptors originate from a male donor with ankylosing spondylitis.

Written as DNA, the CDR3 is TGTGCCAGCAGCTTAGGACCAGCGGGGAATGAGCAGTTCTTC. As protein: CASSLGPAGNEQFF. The J gene is TRBJ2-1, the V gene TRBV11-2; 7 bases match TRBD2. Trimming took 1 base from V and 7 from J; bases not matched to a gene: 4. Germline CDR1 is SGHAT and CDR2 is FQNNGV. This CDR3 contains 14 residues.

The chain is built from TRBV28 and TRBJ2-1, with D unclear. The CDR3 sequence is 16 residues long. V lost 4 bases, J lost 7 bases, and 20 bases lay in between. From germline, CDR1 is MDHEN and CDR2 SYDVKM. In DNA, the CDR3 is TGTGCCAGCAGTTCTTCCGTATGGTCGGGTAAAAATGAGCAGTTCTTC. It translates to CASSSSVWSGKNEQFF.

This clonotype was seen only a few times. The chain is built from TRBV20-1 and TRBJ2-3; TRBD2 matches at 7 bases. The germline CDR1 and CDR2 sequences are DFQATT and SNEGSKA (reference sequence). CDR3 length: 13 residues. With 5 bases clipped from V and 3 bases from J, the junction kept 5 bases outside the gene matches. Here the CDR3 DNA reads TGCAGTGCTGCCCCGGGGGGAACAGATACGCAGTATTTT. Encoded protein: CSAAPGGTDTQYF.

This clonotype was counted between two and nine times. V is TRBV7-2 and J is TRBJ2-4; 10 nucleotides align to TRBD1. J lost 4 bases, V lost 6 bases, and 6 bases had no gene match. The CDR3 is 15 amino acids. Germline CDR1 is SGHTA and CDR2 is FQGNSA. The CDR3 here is CASRWTGGVKNIQYF. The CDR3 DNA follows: TGTGCCAGCAGGTGGACAGGGGGGGTAAAAAACATTCAGTACTTC.

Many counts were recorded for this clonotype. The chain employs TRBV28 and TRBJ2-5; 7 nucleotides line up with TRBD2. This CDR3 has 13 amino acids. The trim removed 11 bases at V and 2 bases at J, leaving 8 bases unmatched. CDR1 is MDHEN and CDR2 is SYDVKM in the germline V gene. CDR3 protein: CASTGAGQETQYF. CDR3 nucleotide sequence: TGTGCCTCAACGGGAGCGGGGCAAGAGACCCAGTACTTC.